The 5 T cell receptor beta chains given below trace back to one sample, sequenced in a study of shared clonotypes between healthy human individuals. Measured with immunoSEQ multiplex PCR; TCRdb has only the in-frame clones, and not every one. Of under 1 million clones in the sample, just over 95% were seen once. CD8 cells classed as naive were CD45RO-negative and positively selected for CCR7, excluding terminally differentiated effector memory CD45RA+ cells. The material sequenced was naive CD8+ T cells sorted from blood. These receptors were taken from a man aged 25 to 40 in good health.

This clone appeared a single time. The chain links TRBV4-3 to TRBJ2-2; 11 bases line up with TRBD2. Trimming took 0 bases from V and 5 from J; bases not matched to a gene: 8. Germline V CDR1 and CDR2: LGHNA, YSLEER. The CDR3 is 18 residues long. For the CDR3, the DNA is TGCGCCAGCAGCCAAGATACTAGCGGGAGATATACTACCGGGGAGCTGTTTTTT. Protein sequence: CASSQDTSGRYTTGELFF.

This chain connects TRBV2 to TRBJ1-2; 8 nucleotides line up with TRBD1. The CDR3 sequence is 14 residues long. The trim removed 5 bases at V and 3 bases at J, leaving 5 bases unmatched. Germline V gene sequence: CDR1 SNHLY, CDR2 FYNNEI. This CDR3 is CASSTGGVDYGYTF. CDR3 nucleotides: TGTGCCAGCAGTACAGGGGGAGTAGACTATGGCTACACCTTC.

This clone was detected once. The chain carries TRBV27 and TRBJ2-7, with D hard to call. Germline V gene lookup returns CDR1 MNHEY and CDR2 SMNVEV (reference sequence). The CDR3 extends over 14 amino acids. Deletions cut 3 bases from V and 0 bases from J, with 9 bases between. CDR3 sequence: CASSFGPVSYEQYF. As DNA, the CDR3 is TGTGCCAGCAGTTTCGGACCGGTCTCCTACGAGCAGTACTTC.

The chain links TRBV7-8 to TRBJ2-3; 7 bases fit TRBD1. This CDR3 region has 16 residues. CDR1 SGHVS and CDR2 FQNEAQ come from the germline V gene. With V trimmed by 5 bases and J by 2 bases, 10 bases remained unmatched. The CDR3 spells CASSVSTGDSTDTQYF. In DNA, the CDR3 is TGTGCCAGCAGCGTATCAACAGGGGATTCCACAGATACGCAGTATTTT.

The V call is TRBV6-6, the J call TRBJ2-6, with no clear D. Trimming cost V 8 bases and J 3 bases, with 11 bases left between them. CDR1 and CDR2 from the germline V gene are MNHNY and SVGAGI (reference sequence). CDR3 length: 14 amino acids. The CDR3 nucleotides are TGTGCCAGCCTCCTAGGTGGTGGGGCCAACGTCCTGACTTTC. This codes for CASLLGGGANVLTF.